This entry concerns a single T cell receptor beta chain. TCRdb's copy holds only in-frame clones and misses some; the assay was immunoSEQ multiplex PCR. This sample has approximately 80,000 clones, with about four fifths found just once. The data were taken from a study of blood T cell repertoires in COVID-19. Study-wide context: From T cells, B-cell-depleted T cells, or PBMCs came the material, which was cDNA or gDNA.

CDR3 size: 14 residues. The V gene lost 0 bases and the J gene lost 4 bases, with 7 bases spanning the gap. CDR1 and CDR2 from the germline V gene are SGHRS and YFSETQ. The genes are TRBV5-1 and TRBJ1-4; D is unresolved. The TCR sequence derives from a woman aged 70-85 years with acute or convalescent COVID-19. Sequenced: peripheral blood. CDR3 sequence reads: CASSLDPVNEKLFF. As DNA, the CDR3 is TGCGCCAGCAGCTTGGATCCCGTTAATGAAAAACTGTTTTTT.